The clone carrying this T cell receptor (beta chain) has a handful of counts. The sample belongs to a study of shared clonotypes between healthy human individuals. Generated by immunoSEQ multiplex PCR, the TCRdb table keeps only in-frame clones and is missing some. The sample lists about 460,000 clones; over 60% were seen once. The V end lost 3 bases, the J end lost 6 bases, and 11 bases lay between the germline ends. The CDR3 has 13 amino acids. In germline, CDR1 is SEHNR, CDR2 FQNEAQ (reference sequence). The V call is TRBV7-9, the J call TRBJ1-1; D might be TRBD1 (5 bases). The TCR originated in a woman aged 40 to 50 in good health. Some clones in this sample may be carry-over from other donors' samples. The sample comprised PBMCs. CDR3 residues: CASSLGPGAEAFF. In DNA, the CDR3 is TGTGCCAGCAGCTTGGGCCCGGGGGCTGAAGCTTTCTTT.